The sequence of this T cell receptor (beta chain) was determined in a study of long-term antiretroviral therapy in people with HIV. An immunoSEQ assay, version v3.0, was performed at survey level. The protocol was immunoSEQ multiplex PCR, while the TCRdb copy is restricted to in-frame clones and leaves out a portion. In the table there are about 30,000 clones, approximately 94% of which are singletons. The germline V and J ends were trimmed by 5 bases and 7 bases, with 12 bases remaining between them. The CDR3 spans 13 residues. Germline-derived CDR1 and CDR2 are MNHEY and SVGAGI. This chain connects TRBV6-5 to TRBJ1-5; weak D call: TRBD1 (5 bases). The clonotype comes from a man over 45 with HIV. The source material was unsorted PBMCs, sampled around 7.4 years after starting antiretroviral therapy. In DNA, the CDR3 is TGTGCCAGCAGTCTGGGGGGGAGGCAGCCCCAGCATTTT. Amino acids: CASSLGGRQPQHF.